Listed here are 32 T cell receptor beta chains from one sample, sequenced in a study of T cell responses to AZD1222 COVID-19 vaccine. The data were produced by immunoSEQ multiplex PCR, yet TCRdb's version contains in-frame clones alone and is incomplete. In the table there are more than 90,000 clones, about nine tenths of which are singletons. The sample here was peripheral blood, taken on day 0 of AZD1222 vaccination. The receptors here all came from an adult in good health.

V and J are TRBV7-9 and TRBJ2-2; a possible D gene is TRBD1 (5 bases). V was trimmed by 1 base and J by 1 base, leaving 7 bases between them. The CDR3 runs to 15 residues. CDR1 and CDR2 from the germline V gene are SEHNR and FQNEAQ (reference sequence). CDR3: CASSLGTGNTGELFF. The CDR3 DNA follows: TGTGCCAGCAGCTTAGGCACAGGGAACACCGGGGAGCTGTTTTTT.

J is TRBJ1-6 and V is TRBV28, with 9 nucleotides matching TRBD1. With 6 bases clipped from V and 8 bases from J, the junction kept 8 bases outside the gene matches. Germline V gene data show CDR1 as MDHEN and CDR2 as SYDVKM. The CDR3 loop spans 15 amino acids. In DNA form, the CDR3 reads TGTGCCAGCAGCTATACCGGGACAGGGCATTCACCCCTCCACTTT. The encoded protein is CASSYTGTGHSPLHF.

The chain couples TRBV5-4 to TRBJ2-1; TRBD1 matches at 11 bases. CDR1 and CDR2 from the germline V gene are SGHNT and YYREEE (reference sequence). CDR3 size: 15 residues. The V gene end was trimmed by 5 bases and the J gene end by 4 bases; junction bases not matched to a gene: 5. The CDR3 loop reads CASSPGTGGYNEQFF. The DNA for the CDR3 is TGTGCCAGCAGTCCCGGGACAGGGGGTTACAATGAGCAGTTCTTC.

The rearrangement uses TRBV27 and TRBJ1-2; 12 bases match TRBD1. V trimming: 11 bases; J trimming: 8 bases; junction bases outside the gene matches: 18. Germline CDR1 reads MNHEY; CDR2 reads SMNVEV (reference sequence). The CDR3 is made up of 16 amino acids. CDR3 sequence (DNA): TGTGCCGGATCCAAGGGACAGGGGGCGCAAGGCCCAGGCTACACCTTC. Amino acid sequence: CAGSKGQGAQGPGYTF.

The genes are TRBV3-1 (or the pseudogene TRBV3-2) and TRBJ1-5, with D possibly TRBD1 on 6 matching bases. The CDR3 extends over 14 amino acids. The V and J ends lost 1 base and 6 bases respectively, with 10 bases between them. Per germline, CDR1 LGHDT and CDR2 YNNKEL (reference sequence). CDR3 in amino acids: CASSQVGGSQPQHF. Here the CDR3 DNA reads TGTGCCAGCAGCCAAGTAGGGGGATCTCAGCCCCAGCATTTT.

The rearrangement joins TRBV21-1 to TRBJ2-7; the D call in the table, TRBD2, was not verified against the DNA. TRBV21-1 is a recognized pseudogene. The CDR3 sequence is 15 residues long. CDR3 region: CASSKVVKLTYEQYF. The CDR3 DNA reads as TGTGCCAGCAGCAAAGTGGTGAAACTAACCTACGAGCAGTACTTC.

The rearrangement uses TRBV2 and TRBJ1-1, with a possible D match to TRBD1 (5 bases). CDR3 length: 14 residues. V gave up 2 bases and J gave up 7 bases, with 14 bases separating them. Germline V gene sequence: CDR1 SNHLY, CDR2 FYNNEI. The CDR3 spells CASSEFSGRIEAFF. The DNA of the CDR3 is TGTGCCAGCAGTGAATTTTCAGGGAGGATTGAAGCTTTCTTT.

This clone has more than one count but fewer than ten. The V gene is TRBV4-2, the J gene TRBJ2-7, with a possible D match to TRBD1 (5 bases). Germline V gene sequence: CDR1 LGHNA, CDR2 YNFKEQ. The CDR3 sequence is 15 residues long. Trimming shortened V by 1 base and J by 3 bases, and 13 bases separated the two germline ends. This CDR3 is CASSQGQGRDYEQYF. The CDR3 DNA reads as TGTGCCAGCAGCCAAGGTCAGGGCAGAGACTACGAGCAGTACTTC.

The chain carries TRBV7-9 and TRBJ1-2; 9 nucleotides align to TRBD1. Germline V gives CDR1 SEHNR, CDR2 FQNEAQ (reference sequence). The CDR3 is made up of 13 amino acids. V shed 6 bases and J 8 bases; nucleotides not matched to a gene: 7. The CDR3 sequence is CASRPGQGTGYTF. The CDR3 nucleotides read TGTGCCAGCAGGCCGGGACAGGGAACAGGCTACACCTTC.

The CDR3: CASDERGGPGQPQHF. Written as DNA, the CDR3 is TGTGCCAGCGACGAAAGGGGGGGGCCCGGTCAGCCCCAGCATTTT. The V call is TRBV6-5, the J call TRBJ1-5; maybe TRBD1 (6 bases). Trimming shortened V by 8 bases and J by 6 bases, and 20 bases separated the two germline ends. The CDR3 consists of 15 residues. CDR1 is MNHEY, CDR2 SVGAGI, per germline.

J is TRBJ2-3 and V is TRBV11-3, with 9 bases fitting TRBD1. Germline CDR1 SGHNT, CDR2 YENEEA. The V gene end was trimmed by 5 bases and the J gene end by 0 bases; junction bases not matched to a gene: 3. This CDR3 has 15 amino acids. The CDR3 protein is CASSLDRGSTDTQYF. The CDR3 DNA is TGTGCCAGCAGCCTGGACAGGGGCAGCACAGATACGCAGTATTTT.

V is TRBV28 and J is TRBJ1-4; D is perhaps TRBD1 (6 bases). Germline V gene data show CDR1 as MDHEN and CDR2 as SYDVKM. The CDR3 totals 13 residues. Trimming removed 10 bases at V and 8 bases at J, with 17 bases between. CDR3 bases: TGTGCCACCTTAGGGTCAGGGGAGGAAAAACTGTTTTTT. This codes for CATLGSGEEKLFF. Together with reference TRBV28 and TRBJ1-4, the CDR3 gives the full variable domain: DVKVTQSSRYLVKRTGEKVFLECVQDMDHENMFWYRQDPGLGLRLIYFSYDVKMKEKGDIPEGYSVSREKKERFSLILESASTNQTSMYLCATLGSGEEKLFFGSGTQLSVL.

This sequence joins TRBV7-8 and TRBJ1-2; 9 bases match TRBD1. The germline V gene has CDR1 SGHVS and CDR2 FQNEAQ. Trimming at V came to 7 bases and at J to 4 bases, leaving 1 base not matched to a gene. There are 12 residues in the CDR3. As DNA, the CDR3 is TGTGCCAGCAAGGACAGGGGCTATGGCTACACCTTC. As protein: CASKDRGYGYTF.

The J gene is TRBJ2-7, the V gene TRBV3-1 (or the pseudogene TRBV3-2); D remains unclear. Germline-derived CDR1 and CDR2 are LGHDT and YNNKEL (reference sequence). The CDR3 consists of 14 residues. Trimming removed 4 bases from V and 0 bases from J, with 10 bases in between. The chain's CDR3 is CASSPYQSSYEQYF. CDR3 DNA sequence: TGTGCCAGCAGCCCCTACCAGAGCTCCTACGAGCAGTACTTC.

This sequence joins TRBV28 and TRBJ1-3; maybe TRBD1 (5 bases). Germline V gene lookup returns CDR1 MDHEN and CDR2 SYDVKM. The V and J ends lost 7 bases and 0 bases respectively, with 16 bases between them. This CDR3 spans 16 amino acids. CDR3: CASTLSGKLSGNTIYF. CDR3 nucleotides: TGTGCCAGCACTTTGTCAGGGAAGCTCTCTGGAAACACCATATATTTT.

V gene TRBV5-1 combines with J gene TRBJ2-3, with D unresolved. V was cut by 0 bases and J by 4 bases, with 6 bases left in between. The length of the CDR3 is 13 residues. The V gene's germline CDR1 is SGHRS and CDR2 YFSETQ. The CDR3 region has the DNA TGCGCCAGCAGCTTGGCCATTTCAGATACGCAGTATTTT. Protein product: CASSLAISDTQYF.

The CDR3 DNA sequence: TGTGCCAGCAGTGAAATCGGCGGGGGGGCCACAGATACGCAGTATTTT. Protein: CASSEIGGGATDTQYF. V gene TRBV6-4 combines with J gene TRBJ2-3; 9 bases line up with TRBD2. After removal of 3 bases from V and 2 bases from J, the junction contained 6 bases not matched to a gene. This CDR3 has 16 amino acids. Per germline, CDR1 MRHNA and CDR2 SNTAGT.

The CDR3 region is CSVLGSGSIYEQYF. CDR3 bases: TGCAGCGTTTTAGGGTCCGGGAGTATCTACGAGCAGTACTTC. The chain links TRBV29-1 to TRBJ2-7; a possible D gene is TRBD2 (6 bases). The germline CDR1 and CDR2 sequences are SQVTM and ANQGSEA. V dropped 5 bases and J dropped 3 bases, with 17 bases sitting between them. CDR3 length equals 14 residues.

This clone is a singleton in its sample. This chain uses TRBV5-4 with TRBJ1-2, with TRBD1 matching over 9 bases. V lost 4 bases and J lost 1; bases outside the gene matches: 5. There are 15 residues in the CDR3. Germline CDR1 reads SGHNT; CDR2 reads YYREEE (reference sequence). CDR3 sequence reads: CASSPRTGDNYGYTF. The DNA of the CDR3 is TGTGCCAGCAGCCCTCGGACAGGGGATAACTATGGCTACACCTTC.

With regard to this clone: The conserved closing phenylalanine or tryptophan is absent in this CDR3, likely reflecting a read error. It is unclear where the CDR3 begins or ends on the DNA, so no DNA is shown, and the CDR3 is as TCRdb lists it. The chain joins TRBV3-1 (or the pseudogene TRBV3-2) to TRBJ1-1; the listed D gene, TRBD1, was not tested against the DNA. Germline V gives CDR1 LGHDT, CDR2 YNNKEL (reference sequence). From its first to its last residue, the CDR3 has 12 amino acids. CDR3 protein: CASSQAETGKVV.

The chain has TRBV2 and TRBJ1-2; D not certain. The germline V gene has CDR1 SNHLY and CDR2 FYNNEI. This CDR3 comprises 14 residues. V was clipped by 8 bases and J by 4 bases, with 17 bases between them. The CDR3 sequence is CASVETTVFYGYTF. For the CDR3, the DNA is TGTGCCAGCGTAGAGACCACAGTATTCTATGGCTACACCTTC.

This clone was observed a single time. The chain uses TRBV14 and TRBJ1-2; D is unresolved. V was clipped by 1 base and J by 4 bases, with 16 bases between them. The CDR3 runs to 16 residues. Germline V CDR1 and CDR2: SGHDN, FVKESK. The CDR3 reads CASSQVFIAFIYGYTF. CDR3 DNA: TGTGCCAGCAGCCAAGTTTTTATCGCTTTCATCTATGGCTACACCTTC. The full variable domain, with the rest looked up from reference TRBV14 and TRBJ1-2, is EAGVTQFPSHSVIEKGQTVTLRCDPISGHDNLYWYRRVMGKEIKFLLHFVKESKQDESGMPNNRFLAERTGGTYSTLKVQPAELEDSGVYFCASSQVFIAFIYGYTFGSGTRLTVV.

The chain is built from TRBV2 and TRBJ1-5; 8 bases are a match to TRBD1. The CDR3 is made up of 16 amino acids. The germline V gene encodes CDR1 SNHLY and CDR2 FYNNEI. With V trimmed by 5 bases and J by 2 bases, 8 bases remained unmatched. The CDR3 DNA sequence: TGTGCCAGCAGTAAAGACAGGGGTAACGGCAATCAGCCCCAGCATTTT. Protein sequence: CASSKDRGNGNQPQHF.

The chain carries TRBV5-1 and TRBJ1-2, with 9 bases fitting TRBD1. Trimming cost V 4 bases and J 4 bases; bases outside gene matches: 8. Germline lookup yields CDR1 SGHRS and CDR2 YFSETQ. The CDR3 sequence is 15 residues long. The CDR3 coding sequence is TGCGCCAGCAGCCCGCGGACAGGGGAGACCTATGGCTACACCTTC. Encoded protein: CASSPRTGETYGYTF.

This chain links TRBV27 with TRBJ1-4; possible D gene TRBD1, 6 bases. The germline V gene encodes CDR1 MNHEY and CDR2 SMNVEV (reference sequence). V lost 3 bases and J 5 bases, leaving 10 bases between the germline ends. The CDR3 is made up of 14 amino acids. The CDR3 loop reads CASSLSGQNEKLFF. The CDR3 coding sequence is TGTGCCAGCAGTTTGTCAGGACAGAATGAAAAACTGTTTTTT.

The gene calls are TRBV5-1 and TRBJ2-2; D possibly corresponds to TRBD2 (6 bases). Trimming cost V 0 bases and J 5 bases, with 8 bases left between them. The CDR3 extends over 14 amino acids. Germline V lookup: CDR1 SGHRS, CDR2 YFSETQ. The CDR3 loop reads CASSLAAGTGELFF. In DNA form, the CDR3 reads TGCGCCAGCAGCTTGGCCGCGGGGACCGGGGAGCTGTTTTTT. Supplemented by reference TRBV5-1 and TRBJ2-2, the full variable domain reads KAGVTQTPRYLIKTRGQQVTLSCSPISGHRSVSWYQQTPGQGLQFLFEYFSETQRNKGNFPGRFSGRQFSNSRSEMNVSTLELGDSALYLCASSLAAGTGELFFGEGSRLTVL.

This clone was found once. The rearrangement links TRBV19 to TRBJ1-4; D unresolved. V was pared by 7 bases and J by 0 bases, with 9 bases between. The CDR3 totals 14 residues. Per germline, CDR1 LNHDA and CDR2 SQIVND (reference sequence). The CDR3 nucleotides are TGTGCCAGTACAACTTCTGCAACTAATGAAAAACTGTTTTTT. This translates into CASTTSATNEKLFF.

V is TRBV6-6 and J is TRBJ1-2; D is unclear. Germline loops: CDR1 MNHNY, CDR2 SVGAGI (reference sequence). This CDR3 spans 12 amino acids. The V gene lost 2 bases and the J gene lost 7 bases, with 8 bases spanning the gap. The CDR3 region is CASSYTAGGYTF. The CDR3 DNA follows: TGTGCCAGCAGTTACACCGCCGGTGGCTACACCTTC.

This clone occurred once. J is TRBJ2-1 and V is TRBV9; D remains ambiguous. In germline, CDR1 is SGDLS, CDR2 YYNGEE. The V end was cut by 4 bases, the J end by 0 bases, with 8 bases between. This CDR3 has 14 amino acids. CDR3 bases: TGTGCCAGCAGCCCGCGTAGCTCCTACAATGAGCAGTTCTTC. Translation gives CASSPRSSYNEQFF. Looking up the rest from reference TRBV9 and TRBJ2-1 gives the full variable domain: DSGVTQTPKHLITATGQRVTLRCSPRSGDLSVYWYQQSLDQGLQFLIQYYNGEERAKGNILERFSAQQFPDLHSELNLSSLELGDSALYFCASSPRSSYNEQFFGPGTRLTVL.

The V gene is TRBV5-5, the J gene TRBJ1-1; D ambiguous. Per the germline V gene, CDR1 is SGHKS and CDR2 is YYEKEE (reference sequence). This CDR3 is built from 14 residues. Trimming stripped 6 bases from V and 0 bases from J, with 12 bases between. Written as DNA, the CDR3 is TGTGCCAGCACCCCGTTGGCGGTGAACACTGAAGCTTTCTTT. This encodes CASTPLAVNTEAFF. Filled out from reference TRBV5-5 and TRBJ1-1, the complete variable domain reads DAGVTQSPTHLIKTRGQQVTLRCSPISGHKSVSWYQQVLGQGPQFIFQYYEKEERGRGNFPDRFSARQFPNYSSELNVNALLLGDSALYLCASTPLAVNTEAFFGQGTRLTVV.

The chain combines TRBV5-1 with TRBJ1-1; 8 nucleotides match TRBD1. CDR1 and CDR2 from the germline V gene are SGHRS and YFSETQ. V was clipped by 3 bases and J by 3 bases; unmatched bases: 7. The CDR3 sequence is 15 residues long. The CDR3 DNA is TGCGCCAGCAGCTACCGACAGGGGTCGGACACTGAAGCTTTCTTT. It encodes CASSYRQGSDTEAFF.

The chain recombines TRBV7-6 with TRBJ1-3; no reliable D call. Germline lookup yields CDR1 SGHVS and CDR2 FNYEAQ. The CDR3 is 16 amino acids. V lost 5 bases to trimming and J lost 0 bases, with 14 bases between them. CDR3 bases: TGTGCCAGCAGCCCGGACGTCCAGAGCTCTGGAAACACCATATATTTT. This encodes CASSPDVQSSGNTIYF.